This TCR beta chain was profiled in a study of identical twins. This CDR3 spans 13 amino acids. The germline gives CDR1 SGHRS, CDR2 YFSETQ. V shed 8 bases and J shed 3 bases, with 11 bases lying between them. This clonotype was seen more than once but under ten times. As yet, its antigen is unknown. Overall study findings and caveats: Sequences that were beta out-of-frame showed weaker excess twin sharing. Out-of-frame TCR alpha sharing observed in monozygotic twins exceeded model estimates.

TCRdb redid the calling of the 5' RACE reads with MiXCR, one entry per CDR3 protein. The data hold 1.5 million to 2 million distinct CDR3 sequences, with 25% to 35% observed a single time. The sequencing input was cord blood. The chain has TRBV5-1 and TRBJ2-2; D gene uncertain. The sequence derives from a newborn girl in good health. CDR3: CASTPADTGELFF. As DNA, the CDR3 is TGCGCCAGTACACCCGCAGACACCGGGGAGCTGTTTTTT.